This is a list of T cell receptor beta chains from one sample in a study of cytomegalovirus exposure and HLA in healthy donors. Sequencing used immunoSEQ multiplex PCR; TCRdb keeps in-frame clones, though not all of them. The table has roughly 130,000 clones, around 90% seen once. The specimen was PBMCs. The receptors derive from a woman aged 30 to 39 in good health and CMV-seropositive. Both conserved end residues are part of each CDR3. Fields, in order: clone size, D gene, J gene, V gene, CDR3 DNA, CDR3 protein. A D gene is named only where the DNA matches it firmly. Clone size is given for some rows only: seen once, a few or many times, or a class if the clone is expanded.

abundance: once
d_gene: TRBD2
j_gene: TRBJ2-7
v_gene: TRBV11-2
CDR3nt: TGTGCCAGCAGCTTAGAAGGACTAGCGATGTACGAGCAGTACTTC
CDR3aa: CASSLEGLAMYEQYF

abundance: NA
d_gene: NA
j_gene: TRBJ2-2
v_gene: TRBV5-1
CDR3nt: TGCGCCAGCCAAAGGGGCGGGATCGCGAACACCGGGGAGCTGTTTTTT
CDR3aa: CASQRGGIANTGELFF

abundance: NA
d_gene: NA
j_gene: TRBJ1-3
v_gene: TRBV6-5
CDR3nt: TGTGCCAGCAGTCGAACCCAGGGGTCTGGAAACACCATATATTTT
CDR3aa: CASSRTQGSGNTIYF

abundance: NA
d_gene: NA
j_gene: TRBJ2-3
v_gene: TRBV6-1
CDR3nt: TGTGCCGGAGGGGAGATTCCCCGCACAGATACGCAGTATTTT
CDR3aa: CAGGEIPRTDTQYF

abundance: NA
d_gene: NA
j_gene: TRBJ1-2
v_gene: TRBV20-1
CDR3nt: TGCAGTGCTAGAGGGGGACAAGGCTACACCTTC
CDR3aa: CSARGGQGYTF

abundance: NA
d_gene: TRBD1
j_gene: TRBJ1-4
v_gene: TRBV29-1
CDR3nt: TGCAGCGCCCGGACAGGGGAGGGCGAAAAACTGTTTTTT
CDR3aa: CSARTGEGEKLFF

abundance: NA
d_gene: TRBD1
j_gene: TRBJ2-7
v_gene: TRBV27
CDR3nt: TGTGCCAGCAGTTCCTTTTTTGGACAGGGGGCCCACGAGCAGTACTTC
CDR3aa: CASSSFFGQGAHEQYF

abundance: once
d_gene: TRBD1
j_gene: TRBJ1-3
v_gene: TRBV2
CDR3nt: TGTGCCAGCCTCCGGGACAGTGGAAACACCATATATTTT
CDR3aa: CASLRDSGNTIYF

abundance: NA
d_gene: NA
j_gene: TRBJ1-3
v_gene: TRBV28
CDR3nt: TGTGCCAGCAGTTTATCCAGGGTGGGCACCATATATTTT
CDR3aa: CASSLSRVGTIYF

abundance: NA
d_gene: NA
j_gene: TRBJ2-3
v_gene: TRBV5-1
CDR3nt: TGCGCCAGCAGCTCGAGGCACATCCAGGATACGCAGTATTTT
CDR3aa: CASSSRHIQDTQYF

abundance: NA
d_gene: TRBD2
j_gene: TRBJ2-1
v_gene: TRBV7-6
CDR3nt: TGTGCCAGCAGTACTAGCGGGGGGTACAATGAGCAGTTCTTC
CDR3aa: CASSTSGGYNEQFF

abundance: NA
d_gene: NA
j_gene: TRBJ1-4
v_gene: TRBV27
CDR3nt: TGTGCCAGCAGCGGGACAAAGGGTGAAAAACTGTTTTTT
CDR3aa: CASSGTKGEKLFF

abundance: NA
d_gene: TRBD1
j_gene: TRBJ1-2
v_gene: TRBV2
CDR3nt: TGTGCCAGCAGTGTAGGCAGGGGGCCCGGCTACACCTTC
CDR3aa: CASSVGRGPGYTF

abundance: NA
d_gene: TRBD1
j_gene: TRBJ2-3
v_gene: TRBV7-9
CDR3nt: TGTGCCAGCAGCCTAGGACAGGGTACAGATACGCAGTATTTT
CDR3aa: CASSLGQGTDTQYF

abundance: few
d_gene: NA
j_gene: TRBJ2-7
v_gene: TRBV18
CDR3nt: TGTGCCAGCTCACCACGGCAGGTCGTGGACGAGCAGTACTTC
CDR3aa: CASSPRQVVDEQYF

abundance: NA
d_gene: NA
j_gene: TRBJ1-2
v_gene: TRBV18
CDR3nt: TGTGCCAGCTCCGTGGGGCGGCAGGGGCCCTATGGCTACACCTTC
CDR3aa: CASSVGRQGPYGYTF